The 8 T cell receptor beta chains listed next were all sequenced from one sample in a study of blood T cell repertoires in COVID-19. Assay used: immunoSEQ multiplex PCR; TCRdb lists only in-frame clones, some missing. The table lists tens of thousands of clones, 88% of them singletons, with approximately 30% in the top ten. The sample was peripheral blood. The receptor set was obtained from a man over 45 with acute or convalescent COVID-19.

The CDR3 DNA reads as TGTGCCAGCAGCTTAGGACAGAGCTCCTACGAGCAGTACTTC. Translation gives CASSLGQSSYEQYF. The chain has TRBV11-1 and TRBJ2-7; D is perhaps TRBD1 (5 bases). Germline-derived CDR1 and CDR2 are SGHAT and FQDESV (reference sequence). V gave up 1 base and J gave up 0 bases, with 7 bases separating them. The CDR3 runs to 14 residues.

This clone appeared once. This rearrangement joins TRBV24-1 to TRBJ2-1, with 10 bases that match TRBD1. The CDR3 totals 16 residues. CDR1 and CDR2 (germline): KGHDR, SFDVKD. V shed 3 bases and J 7 bases; nucleotides not matched to a gene: 8. The CDR3 DNA follows: TGTGCCACCAGTGATCCGGGACAGGGGTCTAAGAATGAGCAGTTCTTC. Protein: CATSDPGQGSKNEQFF.

This clone was counted between two and nine times. This sequence joins TRBV7-9 and TRBJ2-1; perhaps TRBD1 as D (7 bases). This CDR3 spans 14 amino acids. V lost 5 bases, J lost 3 bases, and 11 bases lay in between. CDR1 and CDR2 from the germline V gene are SEHNR and FQNEAQ (reference sequence). The CDR3 DNA reads as TGTGCCAGCAGCCCAGGGGGGTACTACAATGAGCAGTTCTTC. The encoded protein is CASSPGGYYNEQFF.

The chain links TRBV10-1 to TRBJ2-2; the match to TRBD1 covers 7 bases. The CDR3 runs 14 residues. Germline assignment: CDR1 WNHNN and CDR2 SYGVQD (reference sequence). V shed 6 bases, J shed 5 bases, and the junction held 6 bases outside the gene matches. The CDR3 region has the DNA TGCGCCAGCAGAGCCGGGACAGCGACCGGGGAGCTGTTTTTT. Translation: CASRAGTATGELFF.

CDR3 residues: CASSLSGVATEAFF. The CDR3 DNA reads TGTGCCAGCAGTTTATCAGGGGTCGCCACTGAAGCTTTCTTT. The J gene is TRBJ1-1, the V gene TRBV28; D is perhaps TRBD1 (6 bases). This CDR3 has 14 residues. Trimming took off 1 base at V and 4 bases at J, with 10 bases between the two ends. From germline, CDR1 is MDHEN and CDR2 SYDVKM.

Ten or more counts support this clone. This chain connects TRBV6-5 to TRBJ1-1, with TRBD1 matching over 10 bases. Looked up from germline, CDR1 is MNHEY and CDR2 is SVGAGI. The CDR3 length is 14 residues. J was trimmed by 9 bases and V by 7 bases; bases with no gene match: 11. The CDR3 DNA reads as TGTGCCAGCATTTCACGACAGGGGGCCATGCAAGCTTTCTTT. It specifies CASISRQGAMQAFF.

About this clone: Lacking the conserved final phenylalanine or tryptophan, this CDR3 likely reflects a read error. The limits of the CDR3 on the DNA are not certain, so only TCRdb's listed CDR3 is given. V and J are TRBV18 and TRBJ1-2. CDR1 and CDR2 from the germline V gene are KGHSH and LQKENI. The CDR3 has 9 amino acids, counting both end residues. The CDR3 protein is CASGGRGLR.

This sequence joins TRBV7-3 and TRBJ2-3; D possibly corresponds to TRBD2 (6 bases). The CDR3 totals 17 residues. The germline CDR1 and CDR2 sequences are SGHTA and FQGTGA. V lost 4 bases and J lost 2, with 19 bases in between. The CDR3 nucleotides are TGTGCCAGCAGCTCCCAGGGCGGTTCGGGGGTCACAGATACGCAGTATTTT. Translated: CASSSQGGSGVTDTQYF.